What follows are 19 T cell receptor beta chains derived from one specimen sequenced in a study of beta chain features in type 1 diabetes. Since all of the isolated RNA was reverse transcribed, expressed TCRB transcripts were what got sequenced. Clones were read by immunoSEQ multiplex PCR, and TCRdb kept only the in-frame ones, dropping some. Of more than 150,000 clones in the sample, around 13% were seen once. The sequenced material came from central memory CD4+ T cells from blood. The receptor set was obtained from a woman aged 18-29 years in good health.

The chain uses TRBV7-9 and TRBJ2-5, with D hard to call. Looked up from germline, CDR1 is SEHNR and CDR2 is FQNEAQ (reference sequence). The germline V and J ends were trimmed by 0 bases and 4 bases, with 15 bases remaining between them. The CDR3 is 16 residues long. CDR3 region: CASSLAQRIGLETQYF. The CDR3 DNA reads TGTGCCAGCAGCTTAGCGCAGAGGATTGGCTTAGAGACCCAGTACTTC. Based on the CDR3 plus reference TRBV7-9 and TRBJ2-5, the full variable domain is DTGVSQNPRHKITKRGQNVTFRCDPISEHNRLYWYRQTLGQGPEFLTYFQNEAQLEKSRLLSDRFSAERPKGSFSTLEIQRTEQGDSAMYLCASSLAQRIGLETQYFGPGTRLLVL.

At least ten counts were recorded for this clone. The J gene is TRBJ1-5, the V gene TRBV29-1, with 11 bases aligning to TRBD1. The V gene's germline CDR1 is SQVTM and CDR2 ANQGSEA. V was pared by 7 bases and J by 7 bases, with 6 bases of the junction left unmatched. The CDR3 is 13 residues long. The DNA for the CDR3 is TGCAGCGCCAGGGACAGGGGGGACCAGCCCCAGCATTTT. Its protein product is CSARDRGDQPQHF.

This chain links TRBV11-2 with TRBJ2-3; D gene ambiguous. Germline CDR1 reads SGHAT; CDR2 reads FQNNGV. The V end lost 5 bases, the J end lost 6 bases, and 9 bases lay between the germline ends. The CDR3 loop spans 12 amino acids. The CDR3 bases are TGTGCCAGCAGCCCCCTATCCGATACGCAGTATTTT. It encodes CASSPLSDTQYF.

In its sample, this clone was seen a few times. This chain joins TRBV29-1 and TRBJ1-1; 9 bases match TRBD1. The CDR3 is 13 residues long. Germline lookup yields CDR1 SQVTM and CDR2 ANQGSEA. With V trimmed by 6 bases and J by 1 base, 3 bases remained unmatched. The CDR3 loop reads CSVDRGRNTEAFF. The CDR3 region has the DNA TGCAGCGTCGACAGGGGGAGGAACACTGAAGCTTTCTTT.

Only a few counts were recorded for this clone. This rearrangement joins TRBV30 to TRBJ2-1; 8 positions match TRBD1. Germline V gene lookup returns CDR1 GTSNPN and CDR2 SVGIG (reference sequence). With V trimmed by 1 base and J by 4 bases, 0 bases remained unmatched. This CDR3 region has 13 residues. CDR3 bases: TGTGCCTGGAGTGGGGACAGGTACAATGAGCAGTTCTTC. Amino acids: CAWSGDRYNEQFF.

V is TRBV18 and J is TRBJ2-7; 10 bases match TRBD1. V lost 3 bases to trimming and J lost 6 bases; unmatched junction nucleotides: 5. The CDR3 is 14 residues long. Germline loops: CDR1 KGHSH, CDR2 LQKENI. In DNA, the CDR3 is TGTGCCAGCTCACCGGGACAGGGGAGAGGCGAGCAGTACTTC. It specifies CASSPGQGRGEQYF.

The chain couples TRBV6-6 to TRBJ2-1; TRBD2 matches 11 bases. The CDR3 length is 14 residues. The V and J ends lost 7 bases and 6 bases, in that order; junction bases with no gene match: 5. Germline lookup yields CDR1 MNHNY and CDR2 SVGAGI (reference sequence). CDR3: CASKLTSGSNEQFF. The CDR3 DNA follows: TGTGCCAGCAAACTCACTAGCGGGAGCAATGAGCAGTTCTTC.

The V call is TRBV9, the J call TRBJ1-1; 9 positions match TRBD1. V gave up 5 bases and J gave up 0 bases; unmatched junction bases: 14. The CDR3 is 18 amino acids. From germline, CDR1 is SGDLS and CDR2 YYNGEE. As DNA, the CDR3 is TGTGCCAGCAGTGCCGTCACAGGGGGCGCGGGGATGAACACTGAAGCTTTCTTT. Its protein is CASSAVTGGAGMNTEAFF.

This clone was counted a few times. V and J are TRBV19 and TRBJ2-2; 12 positions match TRBD2. The CDR3 covers 15 residues. The V gene's germline CDR1 is LNHDA and CDR2 SQIVND (reference sequence). With V trimmed by 4 bases and J by 5 bases, 2 bases remained unmatched. CDR3 nucleotide sequence: TGTGCCAGTAGTACTCTAGCGGGAGGGACCGGGGAGCTGTTTTTT. As protein: CASSTLAGGTGELFF.

The chain is built from TRBV18 and TRBJ2-5, with D possibly being TRBD2 (5 bases). V dropped 2 bases and J dropped 3 bases, with 10 bases sitting between them. Germline V gene data show CDR1 as KGHSH and CDR2 as LQKENI. This CDR3 spans 14 amino acids. The CDR3 DNA reads as TGTGCCAGCTCACCAAGTTTCGGGAAAGAGACCCAGTACTTC. It translates to CASSPSFGKETQYF.

This clone has more than one count but fewer than ten. The rearrangement joins TRBV4-3 to TRBJ2-1, with 13 positions matching TRBD2. The CDR3 length is 16 residues. V trimming: 2 bases; J trimming: 5 bases; junction bases outside the gene matches: 3. Germline-derived CDR1 and CDR2 are LGHNA and YSLEER. CDR3 sequence: CASSQPGTSGNNEQFF. In nucleotides, the CDR3 is TGCGCCAGCAGCCAACCCGGGACTAGCGGGAACAATGAGCAGTTCTTC.

A few counts support this clone. The chain combines TRBV4-1 with TRBJ1-2; D possibly corresponds to TRBD1 (6 bases). The CDR3 sequence is 15 residues long. Germline V gives CDR1 MGHRA, CDR2 YSYEKL. Trimming took off 1 base at V and 7 bases at J, with 16 bases between the two ends. The CDR3 sequence is CASSQGVTGPTGYTF. CDR3 DNA: TGCGCCAGCAGCCAAGGTGTAACAGGGCCAACTGGCTACACCTTC.

The genes are TRBV11-2 and TRBJ2-7, with TRBD2 matching over 10 bases. With 6 bases clipped from V and 9 bases from J, the junction kept 17 bases outside the gene matches. Germline CDR1 reads SGHAT; CDR2 reads FQNNGV. This CDR3 has 16 residues. The CDR3 loop is CASSPMSGLAALGQYF. DNA of the CDR3: TGTGCCAGCAGTCCAATGTCAGGACTAGCGGCGCTCGGGCAGTACTTC.

This sequence joins TRBV4-2 and TRBJ1-2, with D uncertain. CDR1 is LGHNA and CDR2 is YNFKEQ in the germline V gene. This CDR3 is 14 amino acids long. Trimming removed 3 bases from V and 4 bases from J, with 12 bases in between. The CDR3 nucleotides read TGTGCCAGCAGCCATATGGGGAGTAGCTATGGCTACACCTTC. It yields the protein CASSHMGSSYGYTF.

This clone has a single count. The chain combines TRBV18 with TRBJ1-5, with D possibly being TRBD1 (6 bases). Germline V gene sequence: CDR1 KGHSH, CDR2 LQKENI. V was pared by 3 bases and J by 8 bases, with 14 bases between. The CDR3 runs to 14 residues. The CDR3 DNA reads TGTGCCAGCTCACCGTCGACAGGTCCGGAGCCCCAGCATTTT. As protein: CASSPSTGPEPQHF.

The table lists this clone with a few counts. Other DNA sequences in this specimen translate into the identical CDR3. V and J are TRBV10-3 and TRBJ2-3; the match to TRBD2 covers 11 bases. The CDR3 extends over 15 amino acids. CDR1 and CDR2 (germline): ENHRY, SYGVKD. V shed 2 bases and J 3 bases; nucleotides not matched to a gene: 1. CDR3 sequence: CAISETSGRTDTQYF. Written as DNA, the CDR3 is TGTGCCATCAGTGAGACTAGCGGGAGAACAGATACGCAGTATTTT.

The gene calls are TRBV20-1 and TRBJ1-1; D not certain. Germline assignment: CDR1 DFQATT and CDR2 SNEGSKA (reference sequence). The CDR3 loop spans 11 amino acids. V lost 4 bases and J 8 bases, leaving 11 bases between the germline ends. In nucleotides, the CDR3 is TGCAGTGCTACTCTTGGGAGCGAAGCTTTCTTT. Residues: CSATLGSEAFF.

This clone was counted between two and nine times. Here the CDR3 DNA reads TGTGCCAGCAGCCGACAGGGACGGGGTCAGCCCCAGCATTTT. Its translation is CASSRQGRGQPQHF. The chain employs TRBV28 and TRBJ1-5; 7 nucleotides match TRBD1. V gave up 6 bases and J gave up 6 bases; unmatched junction bases: 8. The germline CDR1 and CDR2 sequences are MDHEN and SYDVKM. The CDR3 is made up of 14 amino acids.

In this sample, this clone turned up a few times. Distinct nucleotide sequences in the sample also encode this CDR3. The gene calls are TRBV5-1 and TRBJ1-2; 9 positions match TRBD1. V lost 4 bases and J lost 2; bases outside the gene matches: 6. The CDR3 consists of 15 residues. Germline V gene lookup returns CDR1 SGHRS and CDR2 YFSETQ. CDR3 nucleotides: TGCGCCAGCAGCCCGTATGGACAGGGGAACTATGGCTACACCTTC. Translation: CASSPYGQGNYGYTF.